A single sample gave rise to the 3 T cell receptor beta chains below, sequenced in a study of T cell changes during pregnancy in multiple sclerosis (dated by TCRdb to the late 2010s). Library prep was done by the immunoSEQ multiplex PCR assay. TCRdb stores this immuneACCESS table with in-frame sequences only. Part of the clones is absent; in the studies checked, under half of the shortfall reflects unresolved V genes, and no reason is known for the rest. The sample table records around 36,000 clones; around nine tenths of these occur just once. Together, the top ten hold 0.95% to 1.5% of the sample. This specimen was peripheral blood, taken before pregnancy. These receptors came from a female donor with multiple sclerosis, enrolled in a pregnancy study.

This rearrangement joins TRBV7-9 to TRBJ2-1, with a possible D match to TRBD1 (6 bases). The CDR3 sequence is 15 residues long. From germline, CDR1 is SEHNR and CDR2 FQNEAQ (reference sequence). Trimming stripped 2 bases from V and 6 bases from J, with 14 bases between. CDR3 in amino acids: CASSLLRGSVNEQFF. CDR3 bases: TGTGCCAGCAGCTTACTAAGGGGGTCCGTCAATGAGCAGTTCTTC.

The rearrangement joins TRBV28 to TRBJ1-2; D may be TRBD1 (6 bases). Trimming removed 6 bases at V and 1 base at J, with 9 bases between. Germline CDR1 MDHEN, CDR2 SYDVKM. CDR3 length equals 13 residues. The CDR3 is CASSTDSNYGYTF. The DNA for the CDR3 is TGTGCCAGCAGCACGGACAGTAACTATGGCTACACCTTC.

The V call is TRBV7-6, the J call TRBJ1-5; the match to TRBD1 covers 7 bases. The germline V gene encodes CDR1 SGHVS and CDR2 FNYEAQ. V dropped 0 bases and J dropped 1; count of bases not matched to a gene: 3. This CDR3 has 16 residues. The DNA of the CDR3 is TGTGCCAGCAGCTTAGCGCAGGGGGAAAGCAATCAGCCCCAGCATTTT. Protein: CASSLAQGESNQPQHF.